Listed here are 32 T cell receptor beta chains from one sample, sequenced in a study of Ad26.COV2.S vaccination and SARS-CoV-2 variants. Sequenced by immunoSEQ multiplex PCR; TCRdb stores in-frame clones only, minus some. The data contain roughly 300,000 clones, about 85% of them singletons. As for treatment: around 19 received Ad26.COV2.S at low or high dose, single or two shots; about five received placebo; per-sample allocation not given. Collection of the samples took place on day 63 after the first injection of vaccine or placebo. The starting material was peripheral blood, obtained in a trial of Ad26.COV2.S vaccine versus placebo. The receptors stem from a person aged 18-65 years who received the Ad26.COV2.S COVID-19 vaccine or a placebo.

The chain recombines TRBV6-5 with TRBJ2-7; no clear D. Trimming cost V 3 bases and J 4 bases, with 4 bases left between them. Looked up from germline, CDR1 is MNHEY and CDR2 is SVGAGI. The CDR3 has 11 amino acids. DNA of the CDR3: TGTGCCAGCAGTTATAAGTACGAGCAGTACTTC. This translates into CASSYKYEQYF.

The chain combines TRBV28 with TRBJ2-1, with D maybe TRBD1 (7 bases). This CDR3 comprises 17 residues. CDR1 and CDR2 from the germline V gene are MDHEN and SYDVKM. Trimming cost V 5 bases and J 9 bases, with 26 bases left between them. CDR3 DNA sequence: TGTGCCAGCAGTCAACGCATACAACGACAGGGAGGTGTTGAGCAGTTCTTC. It is translated as CASSQRIQRQGGVEQFF.

The gene calls are TRBV19 and TRBJ2-2, with D unclear. Trimming shortened V by 3 bases and J by 6 bases, and 8 bases separated the two germline ends. Germline CDR1 reads LNHDA; CDR2 reads SQIVND (reference sequence). This CDR3 has 13 residues. The DNA for the CDR3 is TGTGCCAGTAGTATTCAGTTCCCCGGGGAGCTGTTTTTT. The encoded protein is CASSIQFPGELFF.

The J gene is TRBJ2-1, the V gene TRBV7-7; 10 bases are a match to TRBD2. This CDR3 has 17 amino acids. J lost 5 bases, V lost 4 bases, and 11 bases had no gene match. Germline CDR1 is SSHAT and CDR2 is FNYEAQ (reference sequence). The DNA for the CDR3 is TGTGCCAGCAGCTCGGGCCCCCCAGCGGGAGGGAACAATGAGCAGTTCTTC. Translation: CASSSGPPAGGNNEQFF.

The sample holds one count of this clone. V gene TRBV7-2 combines with J gene TRBJ2-2; D unresolved. The CDR3 length is 15 residues. V lost 1 base, J lost 0 bases, and 6 bases lay in between. Germline-derived CDR1 and CDR2 are SGHTA and FQGNSA. The CDR3 protein is CASSLDIANTGELFF. The CDR3 DNA follows: TGTGCCAGCAGCTTAGATATCGCGAACACCGGGGAGCTGTTTTTT.

The gene calls are TRBV27 and TRBJ2-5, with TRBD2 matching 7 bases. CDR3 length: 13 amino acids. Germline CDR1 MNHEY, CDR2 SMNVEV (reference sequence). The V and J ends lost 1 base and 10 bases, in that order; junction bases with no gene match: 6. The CDR3 nucleotides are TGTGCCAGCAGTTTATGGCGGGCGGGGGACCAGTACTTC. This sequence encodes CASSLWRAGDQYF.

This chain joins TRBV5-1 and TRBJ1-3; perhaps TRBD1 as D (6 bases). Germline V gene sequence: CDR1 SGHRS, CDR2 YFSETQ. The CDR3 extends over 19 amino acids. Trimming stripped 0 bases from V and 2 bases from J, with 21 bases between. The CDR3 reads CASSLGGFGRGPTGNTIYF. CDR3 sequence (DNA): TGCGCCAGCAGCTTGGGAGGGTTCGGTCGGGGGCCCACTGGAAACACCATATATTTT.

The chain employs TRBV7-3 and TRBJ1-3; D possibly corresponds to TRBD1 (5 bases). This CDR3 region has 14 residues. Looked up from germline, CDR1 is SGHTA and CDR2 is FQGTGA. Trimming left V 4 bases short and J 2 bases short, with 9 bases between. CDR3 loop: CASSSGPAGNTIYF. The CDR3 nucleotides are TGTGCCAGCAGCTCGGGGCCGGCTGGAAACACCATATATTTT.

The genes are TRBV7-2 and TRBJ1-5; unclear D gene. Looked up from germline, CDR1 is SGHTA and CDR2 is FQGNSA. V was pared by 1 base and J by 9 bases, with 16 bases between. This CDR3 region has 15 residues. The CDR3 region has the DNA TGTGCCAGCAGCTTAGAAGGGTCAAGCCTCAGGCCCCAGCATTTT. Translated: CASSLEGSSLRPQHF.

The chain joins TRBV5-1 to TRBJ1-5, with D possibly matching TRBD1 (6 bases). This CDR3 is built from 15 residues. Trimming pared 0 bases from V and 6 bases from J, leaving 13 bases between. Germline V CDR1 and CDR2: SGHRS, YFSETQ. CDR3 in amino acids: CASSLDGGAGQPQHF. The CDR3 DNA follows: TGCGCCAGCAGCTTGGACGGGGGGGCAGGTCAGCCCCAGCATTTT.

This chain connects TRBV27 to TRBJ1-6, with D maybe TRBD1 (5 bases). Germline V CDR1 and CDR2: MNHEY, SMNVEV (reference sequence). This CDR3 region has 15 residues. V was cut by 7 bases and J by 7 bases, with 17 bases left in between. CDR3: CASKGAQALNSPLHF. CDR3 coding DNA: TGTGCCAGCAAAGGAGCACAGGCTCTCAATTCACCCCTCCACTTT.

This chain links TRBV9 with TRBJ1-1; D may be TRBD1 (6 bases). V gave up 1 base and J gave up 2 bases, with 9 bases separating them. The CDR3 totals 14 residues. Germline values: CDR1 SGDLS, CDR2 YYNGEE. The DNA of the CDR3 is TGTGCCAGCAGCGTATCAGGGGTCAACACTGAAGCTTTCTTT. This codes for CASSVSGVNTEAFF.

This rearrangement joins TRBV4-2 to TRBJ1-5; D possibly corresponds to TRBD1 (6 bases). The CDR3 has 19 amino acids. V was cut by 1 base and J by 3 bases, with 22 bases left in between. Germline CDR1 is LGHNA and CDR2 is YNFKEQ. The chain's CDR3 is CASSQVGLWGGRDNQPQHF. The DNA of the CDR3 is TGTGCCAGCAGCCAAGTGGGGCTCTGGGGGGGGCGCGACAATCAGCCCCAGCATTTT.

This clone came up many times. Its ends do not fully match the called genes, so a read error is possible. The rearrangement links TRBV2 to TRBJ2-7, with 7 bases aligning to TRBD1. The germline gives CDR1 SNHLY, CDR2 FYNNEI. The CDR3 is made up of 12 amino acids. The CDR3 sequence: CASREDRFTFLF. For the CDR3, the DNA is TGTGCCAGCAGGGAGGACAGGTTCACGTTTTTATTC.

The rearrangement uses TRBV7-3 and TRBJ2-3; D unclear. Germline-derived CDR1 and CDR2 are SGHTA and FQGTGA. CDR3 length: 14 residues. V was pared by 1 base and J by 6 bases, with 11 bases between. The CDR3 loop is CASSLNGRDDTQYF. CDR3 nucleotides: TGTGCCAGCAGCTTAAACGGGCGTGATGATACGCAGTATTTT.

The genes are TRBV6-5 and TRBJ1-4, with D maybe TRBD1 (5 bases). The CDR3 is 14 residues long. Trimming stripped 4 bases from V and 7 bases from J, with 13 bases between. CDR1 is MNHEY, CDR2 SVGAGI, per germline. The CDR3 protein is CASSFRGRGEKLFF. DNA of the CDR3: TGTGCCAGCAGTTTTAGAGGAAGGGGTGAAAAACTGTTTTTT.

V is TRBV7-3 and J is TRBJ2-5; 7 bases line up with TRBD1. Germline loops: CDR1 SGHTA, CDR2 FQGTGA. CDR3 size: 14 residues. Germline trimming cut 4 bases from V and 5 bases from J; bases unmatched to any gene: 7. In nucleotides, the CDR3 is TGTGCCAGCAGCTCACAGGGGCTCGTGGAGACCCAGTACTTC. This codes for CASSSQGLVETQYF.

The chain couples TRBV30 to TRBJ2-3; TRBD2 might be the D (6 bases). V dropped 1 base and J dropped 7 bases, with 21 bases sitting between them. The CDR3 has 16 amino acids. Germline CDR1 GTSNPN, CDR2 SVGIG (reference sequence). Written as DNA, the CDR3 is TGTGCCTGGAGTGATTATGGGACTGGGAGTCCTTATACGCAGTATTTT. It translates to CAWSDYGTGSPYTQYF.

The chain is built from TRBV30 and TRBJ1-2, with D maybe TRBD1 (6 bases). The V gene lost 0 bases and the J gene lost 7 bases, with 12 bases spanning the gap. The CDR3 consists of 13 residues. Germline CDR1 GTSNPN, CDR2 SVGIG (reference sequence). The DNA for the CDR3 is TGTGCCTGGAGTGTACAAGGGGGTTCTGGCTACACCTTC. Its protein is CAWSVQGGSGYTF.

The J gene is TRBJ1-2, the V gene TRBV19; 7 bases fit TRBD1. Germline lookup yields CDR1 LNHDA and CDR2 SQIVND (reference sequence). The CDR3 covers 15 residues. Germline trimming cut 4 bases from V and 4 bases from J; bases unmatched to any gene: 9. The CDR3 region is CASSNRLDRAYGYTF. The CDR3 DNA is TGTGCCAGTAGTAACCGCTTAGACAGGGCCTATGGCTACACCTTC.

The rearrangement uses TRBV6-6 and TRBJ2-2; 7 nucleotides match TRBD1. There are 15 residues in the CDR3. Germline CDR1 and CDR2: MNHNY and SVGAGI (reference sequence). The J segment lost 3 bases and the V segment lost 5 bases, leaving 6 bases of the junction unmatched. CDR3 sequence: CASSLRQGDTGELFF. The CDR3 nucleotides are TGTGCCAGCAGTCTCCGCCAGGGGGACACCGGGGAGCTGTTTTTT.

The chain recombines TRBV4-2 with TRBJ1-4; 7 nucleotides align to TRBD1. This CDR3 region has 16 residues. Germline V gene lookup returns CDR1 LGHNA and CDR2 YNFKEQ. J was trimmed by 4 bases and V by 4 bases; bases with no gene match: 9. CDR3 DNA sequence: TGTGCCAGCAGCCTCGTACAGGGGCAGGGTAATGAAAAACTGTTTTTT. It yields the protein CASSLVQGQGNEKLFF.

The V and J genes are TRBV2 and TRBJ1-6, with D perhaps matching TRBD1 (5 bases). This CDR3 contains 13 residues. Germline lookup yields CDR1 SNHLY and CDR2 FYNNEI. The V and J ends lost 8 bases and 9 bases respectively, with 14 bases between them. The CDR3 is CASFPQGGSPLHF. The CDR3 DNA sequence: TGTGCCAGCTTTCCGCAGGGTGGTTCACCCCTCCACTTT. Full variable domain (remainder filled in from reference TRBV2 and TRBJ1-6): EPEVTQTPSHQVTQMGQEVILRCVPISNHLYFYWYRQILGQKVEFLVSFYNNEISEKSEIFDDQFSVERPDGSNFTLKIRSTKLEDSAMYFCASFPQGGSPLHFGNGTRLTVT.

This sequence joins TRBV3-1 (or the pseudogene TRBV3-2) and TRBJ1-5; D is ambiguous. Germline V CDR1 and CDR2: LGHDT, YNNKEL (reference sequence). The CDR3 is 15 residues long. V shed 0 bases and J shed 5 bases, with 11 bases lying between them. The CDR3 spells CASSQDSTADQPQHF. The CDR3 coding sequence is TGTGCCAGCAGCCAAGATTCTACGGCTGATCAGCCCCAGCATTTT.

The chain links TRBV6-2 or TRBV6-3 to TRBJ2-3; D is undetermined. Germline V lookup: CDR1 MNHEY, CDR2 SVGEGT. V was trimmed by 4 bases and J by 4 bases, leaving 3 bases between them. CDR3 length: 11 residues. The CDR3 region is CASSLADTQYF. CDR3 DNA sequence: TGTGCCAGCAGTTTAGCAGATACGCAGTATTTT.

CDR3 nucleotides: TGTGCCAGCAGCCAAGACAACTCCTACAATGAGCAGTTCTTC. Amino acid sequence: CASSQDNSYNEQFF. The genes are TRBV7-3 and TRBJ2-1; no clear D gene. The V gene's germline CDR1 is SGHTA and CDR2 FQGTGA. Trimming left V 5 bases short and J 0 bases short, with 8 bases between. The CDR3 totals 14 residues.

V is TRBV19 and J is TRBJ1-4, with TRBD1 identical over 9 bases. The CDR3 consists of 14 residues. J was trimmed by 6 bases and V by 10 bases; bases with no gene match: 9. Germline loops: CDR1 LNHDA, CDR2 SQIVND (reference sequence). For the CDR3, the DNA is TGTGCCACCGATTCCGGGACAGGGCATGAAAAACTGTTTTTT. Its protein is CATDSGTGHEKLFF.

The CDR3 nucleotides are TGTGCCAGCAGCTCTGCCGGGACAGGGGGAAACACCATATATTTT. Protein: CASSSAGTGGNTIYF. This chain connects TRBV7-6 to TRBJ1-3, with 9 bases fitting TRBD1. V gave up 4 bases and J gave up 4 bases; unmatched junction bases: 5. Germline V gene lookup returns CDR1 SGHVS and CDR2 FNYEAQ. The CDR3 sequence is 15 residues long.

This clone was picked up one time. The V call is TRBV21-1, the J call TRBJ2-3; the D segment call TRBD2 is taken from the table without a DNA check. TRBV21-1 is flagged as a pseudogene. This CDR3 region has 16 residues. The CDR3 here is CASISSGRFSTDTQYF. CDR3 sequence (DNA): TGTGCCAGCATCTCCAGCGGGAGGTTTAGCACAGATACGCAGTATTTT.

J is TRBJ1-2 and V is TRBV28; D call uncertain. Trimming took 2 bases from V and 3 from J, leaving 4 bases between them. Germline V gives CDR1 MDHEN, CDR2 SYDVKM. CDR3 length: 12 amino acids. CDR3 nucleotides: TGTGCCAGCAGTTTAGGGGACTATGGCTACACCTTC. It codes for CASSLGDYGYTF.

The chain recombines TRBV28 with TRBJ1-5; D not resolved. V lost 3 bases to trimming and J lost 2 bases, with 11 bases between them. The V gene's germline CDR1 is MDHEN and CDR2 SYDVKM. This CDR3 comprises 15 residues. CDR3 in amino acids: CASSFRGEGNQPQHF. CDR3 sequence (DNA): TGTGCCAGCAGTTTTCGCGGGGAGGGCAATCAGCCCCAGCATTTT.

Concerning this clone itself: The same CDR3 also results from other DNA sequences found in this sample. The CDR3 DNA follows: TGTGCCAGCAGCGTAGGCCAGGACTATGGCTACACCTTC. Translating gives CASSVGQDYGYTF. The chain employs TRBV9 and TRBJ1-2; D remains ambiguous. From germline, CDR1 is SGDLS and CDR2 YYNGEE. The CDR3 totals 13 residues. V lost 0 bases and J 3 bases, leaving 6 bases between the germline ends.